This TCR beta chain was documented in a study of shared clonotypes between healthy human individuals. Sequenced by immunoSEQ multiplex PCR; TCRdb stores in-frame clones only, minus some. The table lists approximately 1.1 million clones, approximately 78% of them singletons, with around 0.47% in the top ten. Findings of the study overall: Around 4.7% was the fraction of naive CD4 clonotypes found shared across several donors.

Details on this clone: As yet, its antigen is unknown.

The CDR3 is made up of 12 amino acids. Trimming took 7 bases from V and 4 from J, leaving 9 bases between them. Germline assignment: CDR1 SGHAT and CDR2 FQNNGV. This chain joins TRBV11-2 and TRBJ2-3; D gene uncertain. Specimen: memory CD4+ T cells from PBMCs. Subset denoted: CD45RA-negative fraction. This clonotype originated in a man aged 18 to 35 in good health. Some clones in this sample may be carry-over from other donors' samples. Here the CDR3 DNA reads TGTGCCAGCACCCCGGGCCCAGATACGCAGTATTTT. It translates to CASTPGPDTQYF.